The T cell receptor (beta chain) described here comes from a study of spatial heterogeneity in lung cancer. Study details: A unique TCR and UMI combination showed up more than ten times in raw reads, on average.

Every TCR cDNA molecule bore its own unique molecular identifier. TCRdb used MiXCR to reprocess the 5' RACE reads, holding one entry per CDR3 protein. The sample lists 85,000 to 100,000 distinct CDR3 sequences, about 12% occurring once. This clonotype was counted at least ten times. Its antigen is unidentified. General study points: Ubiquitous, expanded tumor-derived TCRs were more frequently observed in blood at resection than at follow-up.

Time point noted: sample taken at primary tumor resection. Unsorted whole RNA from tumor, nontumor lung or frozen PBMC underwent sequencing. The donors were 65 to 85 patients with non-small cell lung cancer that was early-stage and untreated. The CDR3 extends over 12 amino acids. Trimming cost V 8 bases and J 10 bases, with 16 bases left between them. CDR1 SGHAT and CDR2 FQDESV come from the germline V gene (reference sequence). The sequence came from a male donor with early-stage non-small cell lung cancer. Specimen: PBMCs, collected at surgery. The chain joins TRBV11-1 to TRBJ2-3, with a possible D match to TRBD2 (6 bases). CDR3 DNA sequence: TGTGCCAGCGGCCGGGACTCCGGTGCGCAGTATTTT. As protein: CASGRDSGAQYF.